Listed below are T cell receptor beta chains from one sample, sequenced in a study of blood T cells in healthy people across ages. TCRdb re-analysed the 5' RACE reads in MiXCR, keeping a single row per CDR3 protein. The profile shows hundreds of thousands of distinct CDR3 sequences, less than 40% of them singletons. The sample consisted of blood. These receptors were obtained from a woman over 75 in good health. The CDR3 runs from the conserved cysteine through the conserved F or W. D genes are given only for firm matches. Expanded clones get a size class; other rows say once, few or many, or leave the size out.

v_gene	abundance	d_gene	j_gene	CDR3aa	CDR3nt
TRBV6-2/TRBV6-3	.	.	TRBJ2-3	CASTEGGLRTSTQYF	TGTGCCAGCACCGAAGGGGGACTGCGGACGAGTACGCAGTATTTT
TRBV9	.	.	TRBJ2-3	CASSSVWGSTDTQYF	TGTGCCAGCAGTAGTGTATGGGGAAGCACAGATACGCAGTATTTT
TRBV5-1	many	.	TRBJ2-2	CASSLRTWDTGELFF	TGCGCCAGCAGCTTGCGGACCTGGGACACCGGGGAGCTGTTTTTT
TRBV5-6	.	TRBD2	TRBJ2-1	CAGSWTTSGGYYNEQFF	TGTGCCGGCAGCTGGACGACTAGCGGGGGATACTACAATGAGCAGTTCTTC
TRBV20-1	.	.	TRBJ2-7	CSARGDHEAYEQYF	TGCAGTGCTAGGGGGGATCACGAAGCCTACGAGCAGTACTTC
TRBV21-1	.	.	TRBJ2-5	CASSKSSRMQQETQYF	TGTGCCAGCAGCAAAAGCTCACGGATGCAGCAAGAGACCCAGTACTTC
TRBV7-3	many	.	TRBJ2-7	CASSFWQGTYEQYF	TGTGCCAGCAGCTTCTGGCAGGGGACCTACGAGCAGTACTTC
TRBV27	many	TRBD2	TRBJ2-3	CASSLTGLAGGDTQYF	TGTGCCAGCAGTTTAACTGGACTAGCGGGGGGAGATACGCAGTATTTT
TRBV7-3	few	TRBD2	TRBJ2-6	CASSLFVGLAGEGANVLTF	TGTGCCAGCAGCTTATTCGTAGGACTAGCGGGGGAAGGGGCCAACGTCCTGACTTTC
TRBV3-1	many	.	TRBJ2-5	CASSQQAGQQETQYF	TGTGCCAGCAGCCAACAGGCGGGACAACAAGAGACCCAGTACTTC
TRBV7-9	.	.	TRBJ1-2	CAGSLDGPTYGYTF	TGTGCCGGCAGCTTAGACGGACCGACCTATGGCTACACCTTC
TRBV20-1	once	TRBD2	TRBJ2-7	CSAGGLAGSGRSYEQYF	TGCAGTGCCGGGGGACTAGCGGGGTCGGGCAGGTCCTACGAGCAGTACTTC
TRBV5-6	many	.	TRBJ1-5	CASSQGQGSNQPQHF	TGTGCCAGCAGCCAGGGCCAGGGGAGCAATCAGCCCCAGCATTTT
TRBV2	many	TRBD1	TRBJ2-5	CASSEWTGKQETQYF	TGTGCCAGCAGTGAATGGACAGGAAAACAAGAGACCCAGTACTTC
TRBV6-5	many	TRBD2	TRBJ2-7	CASRGTSRHEQYF	TGTGCCAGCCGCGGGACTAGCCGCCACGAGCAGTACTTC
TRBV28	.	.	TRBJ2-4	CASSFGGNIQYF	TGTGCCAGCAGTTTTGGGGGAAACATTCAGTACTTC
TRBV7-6	many	.	TRBJ2-5	CASSPLSDQETQYF	TGTGCCAGCAGCCCCCTTAGCGATCAAGAGACCCAGTACTTC
TRBV30	many	.	TRBJ2-1	CAWSRGANEQFF	TGTGCCTGGAGCCGGGGAGCGAATGAGCAGTTCTTC
TRBV11-2	.	.	TRBJ2-2	CASRRDSQNTGELFF	TGTGCCAGCAGACGGGACTCTCAGAACACCGGGGAGCTGTTTTTT
TRBV20-1	many	.	TRBJ2-6	CSARTQQAGGANVLTF	TGCAGTGCTAGAACACAGCAGGCAGGTGGGGCCAACGTCCTGACTTTC
TRBV6-5	many	.	TRBJ2-7	CASSYSMAGTPYEQYF	TGTGCCAGCAGTTACTCGATGGCCGGGACACCCTACGAGCAGTACTTC
TRBV10-3	.	TRBD1	TRBJ2-5	CAISDYFRTGRQETQYF	TGTGCCATCAGTGATTATTTTCGGACAGGGCGGCAAGAGACCCAGTACTTC